These T cell receptor beta chains were read from a single sample in a study of response to subunit inactivated influenza vaccine. One entry per CDR3 protein, called by TCRdb with MiXCR from the RT-PCR reads. The sample has 200,000 to 250,000 distinct CDR3 sequences; 12% are singletons. The sequencing here drew on non-naive T cells sorted from PBMCs, taken 14 to 15 days before vaccination. These receptors were obtained from a middle-aged man who received an inactivated influenza vaccine. Each CDR3 is given with its conserved first and last residue. The D gene is left open where the match is weak. Clone size is stated in some rows and not others, as once, few, many or a class when expanded.

>.|TRBV20-1|many|16|TRBJ2-1
CSANIPVWGANNEQFF
TGCAGTGCCAACATCCCCGTGTGGGGGGCGAACAATGAGCAGTTCTTC
>.|TRBV5-1|few|15|TRBJ2-2
CASSLFGANTGELFF
TGCGCCAGCAGCTTGTTCGGGGCGAACACCGGGGAGCTGTTTTTT
>TRBD1|TRBV27|many|15|TRBJ1-3
CASSKYRGGGNTIYF
TGTGCCAGCAGTAAATACAGGGGTGGTGGAAACACCATATATTTT
>TRBD1|TRBV5-4|few|16|TRBJ2-5
CASSQYDRVEQETQYF
TGTGCCAGCAGCCAATATGACAGGGTGGAACAAGAGACCCAGTACTTC
>.|TRBV19|.|17|TRBJ2-6
CASSPNRRSSGANVLTF
TGTGCCAGTAGTCCAAATAGACGTAGCTCTGGGGCCAACGTCCTGACTTTC
>.|TRBV20-1|few|14|TRBJ1-4
CSARDAGVGEKLFF
TGCAGTGCTAGAGATGCCGGGGTAGGGGAAAAACTGTTTTTT
>TRBD1|TRBV19|.|15|TRBJ2-1
CASSRTGLAYNEQFF
TGTGCCAGTAGTAGGACAGGGTTGGCCTACAATGAGCAGTTCTTC
>TRBD1|TRBV29-1|once|17|TRBJ2-5
CSVEDSTVTGSLQTQYF
TGCAGCGTTGAAGACTCCACAGTGACAGGGAGTTTACAGACCCAGTACTTC
>TRBD1|TRBV28|few|16|TRBJ2-1
CASVPTVGGLYNEQFF
TGTGCCAGCGTACCAACGGTAGGGGGCTTGTACAATGAGCAGTTCTTC
>TRBD2|TRBV7-8|.|16|TRBJ2-1
CASSPLTSGGLSGQFF
TGTGCCAGCAGCCCGCTGACTAGCGGGGGCCTCTCAGGGCAGTTCTTC
>.|TRBV2|few|14|TRBJ2-2
CASTKTANTGELFF
TGTGCCAGCACTAAGACAGCGAACACCGGGGAGCTGTTTTTT
>.|TRBV7-6|few|15|TRBJ2-5
CASSYPGGYQETQYF
TGTGCCAGCAGCTACCCCGGCGGGTACCAAGAGACCCAGTACTTC
>.|TRBV12-3/TRBV12-4|.|15|TRBJ2-1
CASRTRLRNYNEQFF
TGTGCCAGCAGGACTCGTCTCAGGAATTACAATGAGCAGTTCTTC
>TRBD2|TRBV5-1|many|17|TRBJ2-3
CASSAARTSGRTDTQYF
TGCGCCAGCAGCGCGGCCCGGACTAGCGGGAGAACAGATACGCAGTATTTT
>TRBD1|TRBV7-2|few|17|TRBJ1-1
CASSLMTGLAYGTEAFF
TGTGCCAGCAGCTTAATGACAGGGCTCGCCTATGGGACTGAAGCTTTCTTT
>.|TRBV3-1|.|18|TRBJ1-6
CASSHLRGAFPNNSPLHF
TGTGCCAGCAGCCATCTCCGGGGAGCTTTTCCTAACAATTCACCCCTCCACTTT
>.|TRBV6-1|few|14|TRBJ1-4
CASGRFVPNEKLFF
TGTGCCAGCGGCCGGTTTGTACCTAATGAAAAACTGTTTTTT
>.|TRBV18|.|14|TRBJ1-1
CASSPDRAGTEAFF
TGTGCCAGCTCACCCGACCGTGCTGGCACTGAAGCTTTCTTT
>.|TRBV27|few|13|TRBJ2-5
CASSWREQETQYF
TGTGCCAGCAGTTGGAGGGAACAAGAGACCCAGTACTTC
>.|TRBV7-2|.|14|TRBJ2-7
CASTPGWGSYEQYF
TGTGCCAGCACCCCCGGATGGGGCTCCTACGAGCAGTACTTC
>TRBD2|TRBV20-1|few|19|TRBJ2-7
CSARGAPGLALGGWGEQYF
TGCAGTGCTAGAGGAGCGCCGGGACTAGCTCTTGGGGGCTGGGGGGAGCAGTACTTC
>.|TRBV20-1|.|13|TRBJ2-1
CSADEPPVHEQFF
TGCAGTGCGGACGAGCCGCCGGTCCATGAGCAGTTCTTC
>TRBD2|TRBV3-1|few|16|TRBJ2-3
CASSQVPGIAGDTQYF
TGTGCCAGCAGCCAAGTTCCGGGGATAGCGGGAGATACGCAGTATTTT
>TRBD2|TRBV7-9|.|13|TRBJ2-7
CASSPRTSNEQYF
TGTGCCAGCAGCCCCAGGACTAGCAACGAGCAGTACTTC
>TRBD1|TRBV5-6|many|13|TRBJ2-7
CASSFDRANEQYF
TGTGCCAGCAGCTTCGACAGGGCGAACGAGCAGTACTTC
>.|TRBV6-5|few|14|TRBJ2-1
CASRYQGAVGEQFF
TGTGCCAGCAGGTACCAGGGTGCGGTGGGTGAGCAGTTCTTC